Included here is one T cell receptor (beta chain) sequence, with context. This entry belongs to a study of STAT5B mutations in CD4+ large granular lymphocyte leukemia. Data came from immunoSEQ multiplex PCR; TCRdb stores just in-frame clones and leaves some out. This table holds about 22,000 clones, 78% found once. Trimming stripped 4 bases from V and 4 bases from J, with 10 bases between. The CDR3 consists of 13 residues. From germline, CDR1 is MNHNY and CDR2 SVGAGI (reference sequence). The sequenced sample was CD4+ T cells from blood buffy coats. The sequence came from a human donor in good health. This chain connects TRBV6-6 to TRBJ1-2; no firm D call. CDR3 nucleotide sequence: TGTGCCAGCAGTTTCTTAGGGAGCTATGGCTACACCTTC. As protein: CASSFLGSYGYTF.